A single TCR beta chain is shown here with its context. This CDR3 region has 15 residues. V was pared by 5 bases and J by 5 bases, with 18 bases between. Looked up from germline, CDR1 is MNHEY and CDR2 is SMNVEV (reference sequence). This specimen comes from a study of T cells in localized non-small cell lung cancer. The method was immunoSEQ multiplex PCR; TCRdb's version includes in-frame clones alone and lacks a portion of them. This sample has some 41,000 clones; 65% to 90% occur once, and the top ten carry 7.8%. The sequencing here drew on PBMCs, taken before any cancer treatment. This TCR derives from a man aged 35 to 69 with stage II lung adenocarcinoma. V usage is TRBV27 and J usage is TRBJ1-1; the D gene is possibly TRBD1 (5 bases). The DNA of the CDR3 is TGTGCCAGCAGTCCCCCCTCGGGGGGGTGGACTGAAGCTTTCTTT. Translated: CASSPPSGGWTEAFF.